This T cell receptor beta chain was documented in a study of blood T cell repertoires in COVID-19. Overall study: The United States, Italy and Spain were the sources of the acute and convalescent COVID-19 samples. T cells, B-cell-depleted T cells, or PBMCs supplied cDNA or gDNA.

As originally analysed: Using reference gene primer amplification, nucleated cell counts were estimated. Method: immunoSEQ multiplex PCR; TCRdb's copy keeps in-frame clones and lacks some. V, J and clone size were drawn from that table, and D and trimming were deduced from the DNA. The sample shows over 150,000 clones, under 85% of them seen only once. The CDR3 is made up of 16 amino acids. V lost 5 bases and J lost 5; bases outside the gene matches: 11. Germline V gene lookup returns CDR1 SGHNT and CDR2 YENEEA. One Seattle source followed patients from active infection through their disease course. The chain couples TRBV11-3 to TRBJ2-5, with 10 nucleotides matching TRBD1. This clonotype originated in a man aged 60-69 years with COVID-19, enrolled during active disease. Sample: peripheral blood. In DNA form, the CDR3 reads TGTGCCAGCAGCACCCGGACAGGGGGAAGTCGGGAGACCCAGTACTTC. This gives the protein CASSTRTGGSRETQYF.